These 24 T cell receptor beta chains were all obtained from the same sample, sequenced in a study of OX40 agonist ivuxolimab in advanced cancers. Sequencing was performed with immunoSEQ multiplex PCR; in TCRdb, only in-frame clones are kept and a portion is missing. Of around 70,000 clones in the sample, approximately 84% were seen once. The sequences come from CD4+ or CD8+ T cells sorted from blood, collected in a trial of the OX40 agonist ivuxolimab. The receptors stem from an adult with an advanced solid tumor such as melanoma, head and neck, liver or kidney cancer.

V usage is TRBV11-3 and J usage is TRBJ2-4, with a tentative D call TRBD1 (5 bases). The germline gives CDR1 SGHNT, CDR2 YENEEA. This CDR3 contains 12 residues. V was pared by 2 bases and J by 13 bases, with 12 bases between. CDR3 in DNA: TGTGCCAGCAGCTTAATAGGGCAGGGACAGTACTTC. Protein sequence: CASSLIGQGQYF.

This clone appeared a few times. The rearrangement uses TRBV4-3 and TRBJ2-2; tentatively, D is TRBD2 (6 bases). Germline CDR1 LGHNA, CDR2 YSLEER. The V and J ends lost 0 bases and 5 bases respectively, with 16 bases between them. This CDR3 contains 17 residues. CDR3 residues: CASSQEQLAGRTGELFF. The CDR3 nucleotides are TGCGCCAGCAGCCAAGAGCAACTAGCAGGGCGAACCGGGGAGCTGTTTTTT.

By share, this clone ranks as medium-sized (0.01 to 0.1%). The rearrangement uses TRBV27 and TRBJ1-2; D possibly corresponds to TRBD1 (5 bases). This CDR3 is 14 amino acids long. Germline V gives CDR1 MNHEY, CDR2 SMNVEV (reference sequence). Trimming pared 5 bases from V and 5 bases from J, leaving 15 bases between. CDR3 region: CASSRVTEPYGYTF. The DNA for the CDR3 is TGTGCCAGCAGTCGGGTGACAGAACCTTATGGCTACACCTTC.

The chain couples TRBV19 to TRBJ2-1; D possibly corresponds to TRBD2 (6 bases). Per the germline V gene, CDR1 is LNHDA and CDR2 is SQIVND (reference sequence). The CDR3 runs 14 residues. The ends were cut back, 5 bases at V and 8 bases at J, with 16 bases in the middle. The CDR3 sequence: CASSVDYLIHEQFF. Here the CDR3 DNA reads TGTGCCAGTAGTGTGGACTATTTGATCCATGAGCAGTTCTTC.

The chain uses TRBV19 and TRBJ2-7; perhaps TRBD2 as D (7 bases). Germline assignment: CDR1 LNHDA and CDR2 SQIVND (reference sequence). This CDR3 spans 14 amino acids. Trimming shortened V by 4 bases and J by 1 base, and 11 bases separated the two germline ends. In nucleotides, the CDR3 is TGTGCCAGTAGTAGGGGGGGCCAATCCTACGAGCAGTACTTC. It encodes CASSRGGQSYEQYF.

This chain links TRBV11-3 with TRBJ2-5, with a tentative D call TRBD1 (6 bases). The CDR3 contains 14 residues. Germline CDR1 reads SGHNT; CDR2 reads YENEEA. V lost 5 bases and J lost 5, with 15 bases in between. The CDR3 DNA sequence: TGTGCCAGCAGCCGAGGGGGTGGTATGGAGACCCAGTACTTC. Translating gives CASSRGGGMETQYF.

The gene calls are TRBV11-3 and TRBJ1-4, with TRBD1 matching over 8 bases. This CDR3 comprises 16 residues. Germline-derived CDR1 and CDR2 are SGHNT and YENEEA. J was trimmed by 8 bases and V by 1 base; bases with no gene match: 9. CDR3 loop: CASSLGYTGGFEKLFF. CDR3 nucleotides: TGTGCCAGCAGCTTAGGGTATACAGGGGGATTCGAAAAACTGTTTTTT.

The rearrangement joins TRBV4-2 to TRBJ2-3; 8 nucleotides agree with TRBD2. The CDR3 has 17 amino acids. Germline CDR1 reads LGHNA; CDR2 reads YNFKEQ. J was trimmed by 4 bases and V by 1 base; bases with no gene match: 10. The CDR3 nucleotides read TGTGCCAGCAGCCAAGTGATGGACAGCGGGAGCGCAGATACGCAGTATTTT. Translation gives CASSQVMDSGSADTQYF.

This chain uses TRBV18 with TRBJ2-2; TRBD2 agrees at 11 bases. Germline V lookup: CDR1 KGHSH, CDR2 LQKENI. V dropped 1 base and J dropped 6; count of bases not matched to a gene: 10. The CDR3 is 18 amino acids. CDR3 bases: TGTGCCAGCTCACCACTACTTGGGACTAGCGGCGGGGCCGGGGAGCTGTTTTTT. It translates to CASSPLLGTSGGAGELFF.

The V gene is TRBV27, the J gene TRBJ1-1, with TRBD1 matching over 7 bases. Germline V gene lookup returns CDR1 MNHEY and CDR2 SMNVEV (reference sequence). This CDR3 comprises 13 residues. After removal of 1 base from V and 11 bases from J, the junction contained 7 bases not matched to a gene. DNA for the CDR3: TGTGCCAGCAGTTTATTAGGGGGCCTGGATGCTTTCTTT. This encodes CASSLLGGLDAFF.

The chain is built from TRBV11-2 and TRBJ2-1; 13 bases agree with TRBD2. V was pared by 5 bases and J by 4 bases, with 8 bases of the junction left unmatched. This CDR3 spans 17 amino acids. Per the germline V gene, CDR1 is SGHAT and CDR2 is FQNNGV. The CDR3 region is CASSAIPGLAGYNEQFF. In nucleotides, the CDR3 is TGTGCCAGCAGCGCCATACCGGGACTAGCGGGGTACAATGAGCAGTTCTTC.

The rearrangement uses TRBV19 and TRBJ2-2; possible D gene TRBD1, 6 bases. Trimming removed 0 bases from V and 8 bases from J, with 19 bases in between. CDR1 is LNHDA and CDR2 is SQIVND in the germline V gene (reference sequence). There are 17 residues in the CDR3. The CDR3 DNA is TGTGCCAGTAGTATAGATCCCGGGACACGGTCTGGTGGGGAGCTGTTTTTT. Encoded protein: CASSIDPGTRSGGELFF.

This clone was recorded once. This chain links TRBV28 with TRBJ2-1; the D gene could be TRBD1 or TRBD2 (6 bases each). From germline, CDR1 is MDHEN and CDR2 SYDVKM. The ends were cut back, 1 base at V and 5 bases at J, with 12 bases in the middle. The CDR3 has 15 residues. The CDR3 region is CASSLFRGRHNEQFF. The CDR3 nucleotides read TGTGCCAGCAGTTTATTCCGGGGGCGCCACAATGAGCAGTTCTTC.

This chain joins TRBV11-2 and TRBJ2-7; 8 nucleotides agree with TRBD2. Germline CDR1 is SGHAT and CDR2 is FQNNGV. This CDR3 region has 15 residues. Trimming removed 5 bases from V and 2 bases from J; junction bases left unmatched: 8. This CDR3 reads CASSPRVAGTYEQYF. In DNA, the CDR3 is TGTGCCAGCAGCCCCCGGGTAGCGGGAACCTACGAGCAGTACTTC. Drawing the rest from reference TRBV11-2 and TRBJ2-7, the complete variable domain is EAGVAQSPRYKIIEKRQSVAFWCNPISGHATLYWYQQILGQGPKLLIQFQNNGVVDDSQLPKDRFSAERLKGVDSTLKIQPAKLEDSAVYLCASSPRVAGTYEQYFGPGTRLTVT.

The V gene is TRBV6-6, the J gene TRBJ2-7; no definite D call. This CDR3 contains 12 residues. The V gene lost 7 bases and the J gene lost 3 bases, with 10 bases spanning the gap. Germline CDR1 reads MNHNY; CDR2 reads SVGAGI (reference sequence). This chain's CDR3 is CASNSGSYEQYF. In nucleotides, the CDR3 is TGTGCCAGCAACTCTGGCAGCTACGAGCAGTACTTC.

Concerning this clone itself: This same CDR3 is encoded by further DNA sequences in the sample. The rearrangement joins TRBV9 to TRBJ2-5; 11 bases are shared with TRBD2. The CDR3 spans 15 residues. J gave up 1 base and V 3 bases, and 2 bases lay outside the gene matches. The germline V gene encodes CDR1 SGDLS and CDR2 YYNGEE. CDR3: CASSGGTSGQETQYF. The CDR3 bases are TGTGCCAGCAGCGGAGGGACTAGCGGCCAAGAGACCCAGTACTTC.

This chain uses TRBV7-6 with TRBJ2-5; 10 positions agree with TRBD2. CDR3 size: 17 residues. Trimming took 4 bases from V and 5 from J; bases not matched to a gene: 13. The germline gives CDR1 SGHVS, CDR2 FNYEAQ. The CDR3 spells CASSWGVLAGVSETQYF. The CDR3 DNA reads TGTGCCAGCAGCTGGGGAGTCCTAGCGGGAGTTTCGGAGACCCAGTACTTC.

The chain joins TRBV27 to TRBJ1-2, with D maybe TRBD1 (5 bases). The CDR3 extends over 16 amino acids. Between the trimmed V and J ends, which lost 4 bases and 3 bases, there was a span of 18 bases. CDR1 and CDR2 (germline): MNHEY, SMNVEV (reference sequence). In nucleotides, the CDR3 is TGTGCCAGCAGTTCCCGGGAGGCAGGGAGTCACTATGGCTACACCTTC. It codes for CASSSREAGSHYGYTF.

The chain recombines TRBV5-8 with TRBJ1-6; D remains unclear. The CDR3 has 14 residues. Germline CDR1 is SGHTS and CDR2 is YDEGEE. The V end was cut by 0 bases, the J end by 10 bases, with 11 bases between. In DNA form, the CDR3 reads TGTGCCAGCAGCTTGGGGCAGGCGGAGTCACCCCTCCACTTT. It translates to CASSLGQAESPLHF.

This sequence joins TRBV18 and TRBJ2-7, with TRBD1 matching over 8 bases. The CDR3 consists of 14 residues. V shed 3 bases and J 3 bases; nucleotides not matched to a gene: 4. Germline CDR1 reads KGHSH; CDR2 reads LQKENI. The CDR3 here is CASSPSGQGYEQYF. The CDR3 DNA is TGTGCCAGCTCACCCTCAGGACAGGGCTACGAGCAGTACTTC.

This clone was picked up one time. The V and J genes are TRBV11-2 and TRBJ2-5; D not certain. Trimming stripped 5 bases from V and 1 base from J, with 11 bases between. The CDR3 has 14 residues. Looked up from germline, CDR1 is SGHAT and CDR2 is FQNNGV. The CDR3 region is CASSLGRLQETQYF. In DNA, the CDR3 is TGTGCCAGCAGCCTCGGACGGCTCCAAGAGACCCAGTACTTC.

CDR3 loop: CASSLRGIGNTIYF. The CDR3 region has the DNA TGCGCCAGCAGCTTACGGGGGATCGGAAACACCATATATTTT. J is TRBJ1-3 and V is TRBV5-1, with TRBD1 as a possible D gene (5 bases). Germline V CDR1 and CDR2: SGHRS, YFSETQ. With 2 bases removed from V and 4 bases from J, the gap between germline ends came to 10 bases. This CDR3 has 14 residues.

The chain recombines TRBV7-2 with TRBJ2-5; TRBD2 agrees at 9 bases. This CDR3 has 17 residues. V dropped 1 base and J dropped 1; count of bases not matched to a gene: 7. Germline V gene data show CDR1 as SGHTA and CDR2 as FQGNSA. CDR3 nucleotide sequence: TGTGCCAGCAGCTTAGTCTGGCTAGCGGGGACCCAAGAGACCCAGTACTTC. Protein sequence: CASSLVWLAGTQETQYF.

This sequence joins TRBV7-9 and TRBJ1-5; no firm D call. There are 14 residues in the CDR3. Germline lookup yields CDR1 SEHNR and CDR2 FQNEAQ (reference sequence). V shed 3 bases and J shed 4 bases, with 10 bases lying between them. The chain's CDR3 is CASSFTEQNQPQHF. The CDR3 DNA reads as TGTGCCAGCAGCTTTACAGAGCAGAATCAGCCCCAGCATTTT. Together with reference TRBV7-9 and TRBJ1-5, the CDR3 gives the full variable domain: DTGVSQNPRHKITKRGQNVTFRCDPISEHNRLYWYRQTLGQGPEFLTYFQNEAQLEKSRLLSDRFSAERPKGSFSTLEIQRTEQGDSAMYLCASSFTEQNQPQHFGDGTRLSIL.